This T cell receptor (beta chain) derives from a study of blood T cell repertoires in COVID-19. This CDR3 has 15 amino acids. Germline loops: CDR1 SGHNT, CDR2 YYREEE (reference sequence). V shed 2 bases and J shed 4 bases, with 15 bases lying between them. Sequencing was performed with immunoSEQ multiplex PCR; in TCRdb, only in-frame clones are kept and a portion is missing. Of hundreds of thousands of clones in the sample, nearly 90% are singletons; the top ten hold around 2%. The receptor was isolated from a woman between 40 and 55 years old with acute COVID-19. J is TRBJ1-2 and V is TRBV5-4; D gene ambiguous. The sequencing input was PBMCs or T cells enriched from blood (not recorded which). The CDR3 DNA reads as TGTGCCAGCAGCTTCAGTGGGCGAACTCTCTATGGCTACACCTTC. It codes for CASSFSGRTLYGYTF.